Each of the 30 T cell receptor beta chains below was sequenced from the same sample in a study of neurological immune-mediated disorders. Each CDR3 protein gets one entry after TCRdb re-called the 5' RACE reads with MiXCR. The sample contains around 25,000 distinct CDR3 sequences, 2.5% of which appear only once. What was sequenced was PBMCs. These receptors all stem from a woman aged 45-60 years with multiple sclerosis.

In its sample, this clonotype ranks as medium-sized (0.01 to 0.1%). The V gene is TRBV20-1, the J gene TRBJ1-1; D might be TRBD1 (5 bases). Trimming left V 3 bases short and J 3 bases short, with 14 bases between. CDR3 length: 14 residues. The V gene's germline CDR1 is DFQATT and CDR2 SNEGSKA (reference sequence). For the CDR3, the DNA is TGCAGTGCTAGGAGGACATCCGAATACACTGAAGCTTTCTTT. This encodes CSARRTSEYTEAFF.

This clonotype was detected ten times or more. The CDR3 region has the DNA TGTGCCAGCAGCTTTGAGTTCTACGAGCAGTACTTC. It translates to CASSFEFYEQYF. The gene calls are TRBV7-9 and TRBJ2-7; D is ambiguous. CDR3 size: 12 residues. The germline V gene encodes CDR1 SEHNR and CDR2 FQNEAQ (reference sequence). V dropped 3 bases and J dropped 3 bases, with 6 bases sitting between them.

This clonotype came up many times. CDR3: CASSVRQGGGYTF. Written as DNA, the CDR3 is TGTGCCAGCAGCGTACGACAGGGGGGTGGCTACACCTTC. The chain joins TRBV7-2 to TRBJ1-2, with 9 nucleotides matching TRBD1. V dropped 5 bases and J dropped 7; count of bases not matched to a gene: 5. This CDR3 contains 13 residues. Germline V lookup: CDR1 SGHTA, CDR2 FQGNSA.

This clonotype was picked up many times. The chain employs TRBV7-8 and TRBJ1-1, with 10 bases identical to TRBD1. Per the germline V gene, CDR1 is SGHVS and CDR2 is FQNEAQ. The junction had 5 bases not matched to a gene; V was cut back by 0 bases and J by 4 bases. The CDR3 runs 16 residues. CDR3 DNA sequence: TGTGCCAGCAGCTTAGCGACAGGGGGCCCGAGCACTGAAGCTTTCTTT. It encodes CASSLATGGPSTEAFF. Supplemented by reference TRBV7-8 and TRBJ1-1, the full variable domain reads GAGVSQSPRYKVAKRGQDVALRCDPISGHVSLFWYQQALGQGPEFLTYFQNEAQLDKSGLPSDRFFAERPEGSVSTLKIQRTQQEDSAVYLCASSLATGGPSTEAFFGQGTRLTVV.

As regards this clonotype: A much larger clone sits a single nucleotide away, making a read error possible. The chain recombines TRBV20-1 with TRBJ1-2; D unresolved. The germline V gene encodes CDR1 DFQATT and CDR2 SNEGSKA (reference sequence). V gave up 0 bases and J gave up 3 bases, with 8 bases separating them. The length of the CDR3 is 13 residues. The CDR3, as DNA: TGCAGTGCTAGAGATGAAAGGGACTATGGCTACACCTTC. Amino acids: CSARDERDYGYTF.

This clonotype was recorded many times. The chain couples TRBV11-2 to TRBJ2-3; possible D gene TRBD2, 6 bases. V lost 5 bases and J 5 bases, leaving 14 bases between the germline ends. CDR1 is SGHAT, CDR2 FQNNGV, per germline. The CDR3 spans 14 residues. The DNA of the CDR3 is TGTGCCAGCAGCCGCCCCTCGGGGGTAGATACGCAGTATTTT. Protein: CASSRPSGVDTQYF.

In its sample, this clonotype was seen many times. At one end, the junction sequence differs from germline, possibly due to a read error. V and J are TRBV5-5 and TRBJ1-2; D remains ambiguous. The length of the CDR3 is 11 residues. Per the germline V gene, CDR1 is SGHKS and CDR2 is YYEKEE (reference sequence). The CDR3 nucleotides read TGTGCCAGCAGCTTGGAGGCAGCCCCGCGCTTC. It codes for CASSLEAAPRF.

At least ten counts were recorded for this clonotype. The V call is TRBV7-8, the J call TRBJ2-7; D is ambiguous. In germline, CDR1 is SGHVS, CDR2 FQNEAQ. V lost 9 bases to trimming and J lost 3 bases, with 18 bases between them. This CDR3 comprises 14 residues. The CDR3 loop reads CASMGLGSLYEQYF. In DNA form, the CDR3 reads TGTGCCAGTATGGGCCTAGGGTCCCTCTACGAGCAGTACTTC.

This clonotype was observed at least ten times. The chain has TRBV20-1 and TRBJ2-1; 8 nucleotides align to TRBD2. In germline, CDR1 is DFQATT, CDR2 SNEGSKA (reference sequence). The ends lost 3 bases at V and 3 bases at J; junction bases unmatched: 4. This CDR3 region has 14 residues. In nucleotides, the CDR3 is TGCAGTGCTAGCGGGAGGGAACACTACAATGAGCAGTTCTTC. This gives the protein CSASGREHYNEQFF.

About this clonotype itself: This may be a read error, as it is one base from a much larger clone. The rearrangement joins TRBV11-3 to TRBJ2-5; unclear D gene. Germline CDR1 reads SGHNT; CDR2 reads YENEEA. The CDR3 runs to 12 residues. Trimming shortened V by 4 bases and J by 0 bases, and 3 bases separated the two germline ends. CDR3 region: CASSSHQETQYF. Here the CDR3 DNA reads TGTGCCAGCAGCTCCCACCAAGAGACCCAGTACTTC.

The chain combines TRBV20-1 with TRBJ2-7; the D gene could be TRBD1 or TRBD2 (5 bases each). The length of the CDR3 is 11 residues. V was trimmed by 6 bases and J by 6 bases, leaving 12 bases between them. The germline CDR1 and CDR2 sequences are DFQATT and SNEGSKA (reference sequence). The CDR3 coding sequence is TGCAGTGCAACCACTAGGGGCGAGCAGTACTTC. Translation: CSATTRGEQYF.

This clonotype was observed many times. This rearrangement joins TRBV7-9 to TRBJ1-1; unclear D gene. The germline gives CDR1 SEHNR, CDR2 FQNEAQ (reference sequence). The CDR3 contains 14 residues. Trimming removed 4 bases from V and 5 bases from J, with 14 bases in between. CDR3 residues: CASSYRVPGTEAFF. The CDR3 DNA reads TGTGCCAGCAGCTACCGGGTTCCGGGGACTGAAGCTTTCTTT.

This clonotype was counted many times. CDR3 nucleotide sequence: TGTGCCAGCTCACCTCAACAGGGCGCGGAGCCCCAGCATTTT. This codes for CASSPQQGAEPQHF. This chain uses TRBV18 with TRBJ1-5; a possible D gene is TRBD1 (6 bases). The ends were cut back, 3 bases at V and 8 bases at J, with 14 bases in the middle. Germline CDR1 is KGHSH and CDR2 is LQKENI. CDR3 length: 14 residues.

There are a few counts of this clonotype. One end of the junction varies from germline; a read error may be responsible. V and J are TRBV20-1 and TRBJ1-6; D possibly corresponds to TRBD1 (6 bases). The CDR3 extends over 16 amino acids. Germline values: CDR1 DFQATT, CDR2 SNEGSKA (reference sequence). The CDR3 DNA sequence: TGCAGTGCTAGGCGGACAGTAAGCTCCTATAATTCACCCCTCAACTTT. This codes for CSARRTVSSYNSPLNF.

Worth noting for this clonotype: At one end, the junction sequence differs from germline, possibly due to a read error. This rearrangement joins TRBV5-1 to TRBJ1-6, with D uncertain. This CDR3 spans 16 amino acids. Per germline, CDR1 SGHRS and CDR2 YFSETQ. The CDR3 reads CASSAAAGGLNSPLNF. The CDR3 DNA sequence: TGCGCCAGCAGCGCGGCCGCGGGAGGGCTCAATTCACCCCTCAACTTT.

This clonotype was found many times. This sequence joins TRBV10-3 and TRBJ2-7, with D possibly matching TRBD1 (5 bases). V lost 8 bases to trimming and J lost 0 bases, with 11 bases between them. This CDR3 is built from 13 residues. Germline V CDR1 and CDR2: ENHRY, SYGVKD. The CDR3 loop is CAIHDRPSYEQYF. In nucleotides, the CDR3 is TGTGCCATCCATGACAGACCCTCCTACGAGCAGTACTTC.

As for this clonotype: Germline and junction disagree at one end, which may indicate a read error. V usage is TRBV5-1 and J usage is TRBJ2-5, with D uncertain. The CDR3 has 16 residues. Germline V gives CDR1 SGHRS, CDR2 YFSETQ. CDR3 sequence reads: CANSSQPASLQETQYF. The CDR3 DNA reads TGCGCCAACAGCTCCCAACCGGCCAGCCTCCAAGAGACCCAGTACTTC.

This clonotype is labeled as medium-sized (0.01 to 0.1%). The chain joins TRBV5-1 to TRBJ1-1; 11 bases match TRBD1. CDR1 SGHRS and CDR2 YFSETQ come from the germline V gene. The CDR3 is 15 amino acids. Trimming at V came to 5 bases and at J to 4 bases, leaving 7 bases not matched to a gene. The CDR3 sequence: CASRSDGQGATEAFF. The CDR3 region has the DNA TGCGCCAGCAGAAGTGATGGACAGGGGGCCACTGAAGCTTTCTTT.

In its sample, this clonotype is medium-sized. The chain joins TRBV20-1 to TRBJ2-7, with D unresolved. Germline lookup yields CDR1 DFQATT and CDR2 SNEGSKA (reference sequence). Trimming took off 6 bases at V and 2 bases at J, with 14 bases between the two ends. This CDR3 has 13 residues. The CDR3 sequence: CSARARRPYEQYF. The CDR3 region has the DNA TGCAGTGCCCGAGCGCGGCGGCCCTACGAGCAGTACTTC.

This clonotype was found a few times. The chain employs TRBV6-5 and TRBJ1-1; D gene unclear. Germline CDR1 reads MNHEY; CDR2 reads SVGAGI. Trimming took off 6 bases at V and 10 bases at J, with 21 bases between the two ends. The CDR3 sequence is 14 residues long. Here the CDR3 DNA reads TGTGCCAGCAGCCGACTGACGGGATCGCTAGGAGCTTTCTTT. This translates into CASSRLTGSLGAFF.

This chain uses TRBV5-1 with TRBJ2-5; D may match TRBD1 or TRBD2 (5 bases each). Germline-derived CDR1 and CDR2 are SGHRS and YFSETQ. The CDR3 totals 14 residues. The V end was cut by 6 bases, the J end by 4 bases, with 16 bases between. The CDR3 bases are TGCGCCAGCACTAGCCCAGGGAGCGGAGAGACCCAGTACTTC. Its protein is CASTSPGSGETQYF.

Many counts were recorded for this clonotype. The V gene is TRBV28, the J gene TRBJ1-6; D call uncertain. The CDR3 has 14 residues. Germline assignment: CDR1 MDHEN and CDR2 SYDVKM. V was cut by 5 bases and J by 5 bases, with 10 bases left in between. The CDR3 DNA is TGTGCCAGCAGTGGGGTGGCCGATAATTCACCCCTCCACTTT. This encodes CASSGVADNSPLHF.

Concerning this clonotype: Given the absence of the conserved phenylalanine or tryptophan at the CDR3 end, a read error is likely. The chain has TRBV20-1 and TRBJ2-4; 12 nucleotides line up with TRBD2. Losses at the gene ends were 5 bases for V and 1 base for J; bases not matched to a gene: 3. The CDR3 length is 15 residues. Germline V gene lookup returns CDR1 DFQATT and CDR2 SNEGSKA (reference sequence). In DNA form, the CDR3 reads TGCAGTGCTGGACTAGCGGGGAGGGCCAAAAACATTCAGTACAAC. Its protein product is CSAGLAGRAKNIQYN.

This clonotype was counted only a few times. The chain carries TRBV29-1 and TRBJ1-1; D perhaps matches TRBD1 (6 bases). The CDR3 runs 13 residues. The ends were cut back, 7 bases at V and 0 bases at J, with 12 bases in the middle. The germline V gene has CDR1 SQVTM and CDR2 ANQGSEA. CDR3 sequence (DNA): TGCAGCGCCCGACAGGACTTGAACACTGAAGCTTTCTTT. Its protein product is CSARQDLNTEAFF.

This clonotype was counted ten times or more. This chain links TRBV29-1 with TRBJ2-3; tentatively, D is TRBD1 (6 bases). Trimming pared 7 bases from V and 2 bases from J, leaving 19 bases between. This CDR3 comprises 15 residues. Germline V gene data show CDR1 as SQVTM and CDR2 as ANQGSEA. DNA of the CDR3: TGCAGCGCCGCTATTCAGGGGAGTCACACAGATACGCAGTATTTT. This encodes CSAAIQGSHTDTQYF.

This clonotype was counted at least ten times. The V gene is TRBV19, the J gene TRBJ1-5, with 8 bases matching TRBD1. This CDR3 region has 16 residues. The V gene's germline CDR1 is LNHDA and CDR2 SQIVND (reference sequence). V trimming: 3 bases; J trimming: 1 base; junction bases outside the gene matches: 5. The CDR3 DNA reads TGTGCCAGTAGTATTCGCAGGGGGCTGAGCAATCAGCCCCAGCATTTT. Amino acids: CASSIRRGLSNQPQHF. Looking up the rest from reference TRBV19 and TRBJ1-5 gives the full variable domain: DGGITQSPKYLFRKEGQNVTLSCEQNLNHDAMYWYRQDPGQGLRLIYYSQIVNDFQKGDIAEGYSVSREKKESFPLTVTSAQKNPTAFYLCASSIRRGLSNQPQHFGDGTRLSIL.

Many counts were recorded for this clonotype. The CDR3 sequence: CASSPGVYGYTF. The CDR3 region has the DNA TGTGCCAGCAGCCCAGGGGTTTATGGCTACACCTTC. The chain links TRBV7-2 to TRBJ1-2, with D tentatively TRBD1 (6 bases). Between the trimmed V and J ends, which lost 5 bases and 5 bases, there was a span of 9 bases. Germline CDR1 reads SGHTA; CDR2 reads FQGNSA. CDR3 length equals 12 residues.

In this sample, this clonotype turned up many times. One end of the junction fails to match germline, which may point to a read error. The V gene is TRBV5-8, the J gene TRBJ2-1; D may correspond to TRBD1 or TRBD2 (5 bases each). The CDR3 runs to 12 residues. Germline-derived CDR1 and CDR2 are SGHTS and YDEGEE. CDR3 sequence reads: CVSSWWDGEQFF. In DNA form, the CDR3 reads TGTGTCAGCAGTTGGTGGGACGGTGAGCAGTTCTTC.

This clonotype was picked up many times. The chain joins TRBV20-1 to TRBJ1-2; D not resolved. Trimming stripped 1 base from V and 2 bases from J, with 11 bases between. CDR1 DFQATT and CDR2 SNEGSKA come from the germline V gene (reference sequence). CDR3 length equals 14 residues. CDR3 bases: TGCAGTGCTAGAGGGCAAGCGACCAACTATGGCTACACCTTC. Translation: CSARGQATNYGYTF.

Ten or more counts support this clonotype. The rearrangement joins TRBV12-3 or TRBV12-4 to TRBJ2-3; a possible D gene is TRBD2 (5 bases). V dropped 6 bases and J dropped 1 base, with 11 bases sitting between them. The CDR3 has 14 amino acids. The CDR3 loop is CASSRLPGTDTQYF. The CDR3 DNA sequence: TGTGCCAGCAGCCGACTACCGGGCACAGATACGCAGTATTTT.